Each of the 2 T cell receptor delta chains below was sequenced from the same sample in a study of Vδ1+ human thymocytes. Study-level results: In the thymus, TRG and TRD repertoires looked highly polyclonal with Gaussian CDR3 lengths.

RNA was extracted from the cells and then reverse transcribed. Multiplex PCR used pooled V-gene forward primers and a constant-region reverse primer to amplify CDR3s. TCRdb redid the clone calls on the multiplex PCR reads with CATT. The table includes over 20,000 delta-chain clones, 6.5% to 10% detected once. These TCRs are of unknown antigen specificity. The sequencing sample was made of Vdelta1+ gamma-delta thymocytes from the thymus. Subset reported: FACS-sorted CD3+ TCRalphabeta- TCRVdelta1+ TCRVdelta2- thymocytes. The origin of the receptors is a child in the first two years of life who had congenital heart surgery.

This clone was detected only a few times. The chain is built from TRDV1 and TRDJ1; D is possibly TRDD2 (5 bases). CDR1 and CDR2 (germline): TSWWSYY, QGS. With 5 bases removed from V and 0 bases from J, the gap between germline ends came to 34 bases. The CDR3 has 22 amino acids. CDR3 sequence reads: CALGLIFPRGKGLDKYTDKLIF. The CDR3 DNA reads TGTGCTCTTGGGTTGATCTTCCCCCGTGGGAAGGGCCTAGATAAGTACACCGATAAACTCATCTTT.

This sequence joins TRDV1 and TRDJ1; 9 bases match TRDD2. CDR1 and CDR2 (germline): TSWWSYY, QGS. The CDR3 runs 20 residues. V shed 0 bases and J 0 bases; nucleotides not matched to a gene: 14. This CDR3 reads CALGELRLPTGTPYTDKLIF. The CDR3 bases are TGTGCTCTTGGGGAACTTCGCCTTCCTACTGGGACGCCGTACACCGATAAACTCATCTTT.